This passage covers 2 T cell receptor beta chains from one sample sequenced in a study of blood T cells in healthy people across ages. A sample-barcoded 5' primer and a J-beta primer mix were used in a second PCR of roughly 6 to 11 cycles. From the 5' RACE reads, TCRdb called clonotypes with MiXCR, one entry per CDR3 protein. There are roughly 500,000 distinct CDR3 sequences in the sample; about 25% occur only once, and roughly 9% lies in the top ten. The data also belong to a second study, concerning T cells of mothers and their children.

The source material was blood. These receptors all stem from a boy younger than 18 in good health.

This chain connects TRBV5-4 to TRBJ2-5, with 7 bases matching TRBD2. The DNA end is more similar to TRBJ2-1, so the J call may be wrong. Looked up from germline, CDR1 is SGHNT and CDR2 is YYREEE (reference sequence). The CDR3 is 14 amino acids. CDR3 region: CASSLHGGWNEQFF. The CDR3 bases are TGTGCCAGCAGCTTGCACGGGGGGTGGAATGAGCAGTTCTTC.

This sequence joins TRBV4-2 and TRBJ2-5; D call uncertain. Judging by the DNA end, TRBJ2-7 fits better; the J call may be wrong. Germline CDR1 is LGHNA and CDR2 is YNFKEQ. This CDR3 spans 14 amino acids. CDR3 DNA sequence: TGTGCCAGCAGCGACAAGGGCTTAGGAGTCGAGCAGTACTTC. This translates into CASSDKGLGVEQYF.